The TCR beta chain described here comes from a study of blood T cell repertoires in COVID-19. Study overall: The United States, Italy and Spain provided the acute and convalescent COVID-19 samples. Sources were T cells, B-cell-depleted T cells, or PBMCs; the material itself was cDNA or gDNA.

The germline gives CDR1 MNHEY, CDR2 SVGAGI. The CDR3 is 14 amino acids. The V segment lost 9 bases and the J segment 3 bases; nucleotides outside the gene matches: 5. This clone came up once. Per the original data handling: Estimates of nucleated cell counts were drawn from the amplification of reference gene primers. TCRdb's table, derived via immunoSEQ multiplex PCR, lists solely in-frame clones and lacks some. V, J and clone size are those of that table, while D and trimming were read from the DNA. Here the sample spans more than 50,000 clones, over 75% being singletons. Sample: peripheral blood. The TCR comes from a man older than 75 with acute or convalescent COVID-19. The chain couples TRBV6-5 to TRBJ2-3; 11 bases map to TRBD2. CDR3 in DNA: TGTGCCAGTGTAGCGGGGGGGCCAACAGATACGCAGTATTTT. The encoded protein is CASVAGGPTDTQYF.